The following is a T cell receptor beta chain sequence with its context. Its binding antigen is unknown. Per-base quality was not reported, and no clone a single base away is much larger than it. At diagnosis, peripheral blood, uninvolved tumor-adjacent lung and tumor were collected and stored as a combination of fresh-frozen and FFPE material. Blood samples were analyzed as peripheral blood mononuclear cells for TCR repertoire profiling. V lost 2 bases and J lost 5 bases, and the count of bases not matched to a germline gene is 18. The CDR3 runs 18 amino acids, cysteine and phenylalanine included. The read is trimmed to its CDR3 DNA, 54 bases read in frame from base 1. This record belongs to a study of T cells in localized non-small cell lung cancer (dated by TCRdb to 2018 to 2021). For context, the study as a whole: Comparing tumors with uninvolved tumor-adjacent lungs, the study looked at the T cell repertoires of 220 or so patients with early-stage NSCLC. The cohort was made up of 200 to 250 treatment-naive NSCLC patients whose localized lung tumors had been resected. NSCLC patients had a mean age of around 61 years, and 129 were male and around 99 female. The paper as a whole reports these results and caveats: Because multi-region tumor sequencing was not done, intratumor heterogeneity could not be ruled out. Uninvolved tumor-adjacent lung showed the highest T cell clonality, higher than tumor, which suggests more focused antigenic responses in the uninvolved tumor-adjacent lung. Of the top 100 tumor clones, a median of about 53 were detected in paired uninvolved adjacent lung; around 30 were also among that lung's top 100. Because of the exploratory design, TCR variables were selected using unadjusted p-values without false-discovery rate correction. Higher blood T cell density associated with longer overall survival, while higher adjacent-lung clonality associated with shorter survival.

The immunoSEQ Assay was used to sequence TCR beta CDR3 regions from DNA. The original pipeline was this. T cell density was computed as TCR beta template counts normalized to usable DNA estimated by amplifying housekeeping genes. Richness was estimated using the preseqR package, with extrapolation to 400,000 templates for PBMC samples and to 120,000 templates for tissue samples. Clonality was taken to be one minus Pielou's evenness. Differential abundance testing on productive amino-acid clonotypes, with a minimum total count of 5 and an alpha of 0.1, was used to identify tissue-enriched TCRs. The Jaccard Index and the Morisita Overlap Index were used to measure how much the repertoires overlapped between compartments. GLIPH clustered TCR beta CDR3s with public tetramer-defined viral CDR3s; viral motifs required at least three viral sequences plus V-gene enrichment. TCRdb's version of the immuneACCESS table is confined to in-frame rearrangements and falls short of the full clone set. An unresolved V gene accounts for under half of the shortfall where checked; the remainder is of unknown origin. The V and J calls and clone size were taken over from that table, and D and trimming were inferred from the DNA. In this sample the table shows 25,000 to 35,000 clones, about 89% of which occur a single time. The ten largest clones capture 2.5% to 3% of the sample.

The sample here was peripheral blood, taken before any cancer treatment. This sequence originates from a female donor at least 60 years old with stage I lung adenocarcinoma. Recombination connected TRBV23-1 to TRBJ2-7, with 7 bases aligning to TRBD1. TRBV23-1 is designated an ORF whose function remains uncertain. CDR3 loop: CASSQTGTDSPFFHEQYF. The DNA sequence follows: TGCGCCAGCAGTCAAACCGGGACAGACTCTCCTTTTTTCCACGAGCAGTACTTC.